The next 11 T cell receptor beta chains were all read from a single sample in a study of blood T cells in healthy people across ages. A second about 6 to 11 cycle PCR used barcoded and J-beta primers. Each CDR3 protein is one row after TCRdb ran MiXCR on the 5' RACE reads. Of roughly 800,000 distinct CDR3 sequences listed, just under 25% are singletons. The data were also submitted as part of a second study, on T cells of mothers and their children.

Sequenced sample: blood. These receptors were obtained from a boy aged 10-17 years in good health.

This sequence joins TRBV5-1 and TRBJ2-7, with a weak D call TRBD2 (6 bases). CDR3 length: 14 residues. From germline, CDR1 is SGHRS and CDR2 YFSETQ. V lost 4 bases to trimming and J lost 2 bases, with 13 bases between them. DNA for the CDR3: TGCGCCAGCAGCATGACGGGAGTCCCCTACGAGCAGTACTTC. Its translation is CASSMTGVPYEQYF. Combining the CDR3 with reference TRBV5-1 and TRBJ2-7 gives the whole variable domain KAGVTQTPRYLIKTRGQQVTLSCSPISGHRSVSWYQQTPGQGLQFLFEYFSETQRNKGNFPGRFSGRQFSNSRSEMNVSTLELGDSALYLCASSMTGVPYEQYFGPGTRLTVT.

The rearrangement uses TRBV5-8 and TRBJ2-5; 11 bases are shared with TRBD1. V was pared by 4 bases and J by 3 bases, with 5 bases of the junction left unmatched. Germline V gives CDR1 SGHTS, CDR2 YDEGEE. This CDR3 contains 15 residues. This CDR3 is CASSSGDRGKETQYF. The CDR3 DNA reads TGTGCCAGCAGCAGCGGGGACAGGGGGAAAGAGACCCAGTACTTC.

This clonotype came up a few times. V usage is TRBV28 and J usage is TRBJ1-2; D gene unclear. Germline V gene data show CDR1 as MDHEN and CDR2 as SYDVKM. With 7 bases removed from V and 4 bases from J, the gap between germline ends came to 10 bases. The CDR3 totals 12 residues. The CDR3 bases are TGTGCCAGCACCCCGGGTATCTATGGCTACACCTTC. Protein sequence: CASTPGIYGYTF.

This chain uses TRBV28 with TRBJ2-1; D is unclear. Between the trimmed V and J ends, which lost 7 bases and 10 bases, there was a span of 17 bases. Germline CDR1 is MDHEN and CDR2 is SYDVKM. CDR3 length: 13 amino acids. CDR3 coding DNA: TGTGCCAGCACTACGCTGTTTCCTCACGAGCAGTTCTTC. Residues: CASTTLFPHEQFF.

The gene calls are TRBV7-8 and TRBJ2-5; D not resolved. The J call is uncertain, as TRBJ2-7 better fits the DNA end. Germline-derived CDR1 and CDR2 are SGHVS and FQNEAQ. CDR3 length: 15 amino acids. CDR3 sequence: CASSLAAQASYEQYF. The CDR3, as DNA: TGTGCCAGCAGCTTAGCAGCCCAGGCGTCCTACGAGCAGTACTTC.

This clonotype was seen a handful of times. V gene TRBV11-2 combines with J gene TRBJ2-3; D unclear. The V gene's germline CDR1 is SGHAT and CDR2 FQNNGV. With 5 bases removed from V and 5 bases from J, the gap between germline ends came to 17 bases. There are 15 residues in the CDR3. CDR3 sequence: CASSPQGLVEDTQYF. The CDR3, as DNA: TGTGCCAGCAGCCCCCAAGGGTTAGTAGAAGATACGCAGTATTTT.

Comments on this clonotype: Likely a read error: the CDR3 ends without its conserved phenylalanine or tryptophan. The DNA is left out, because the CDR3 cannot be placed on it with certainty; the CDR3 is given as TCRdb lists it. CDR3 amino acids: CASSPARTGSYNEQFS. The chain combines TRBV12-1 with TRBJ2-1; TRBD1 is the table's D call and was not checked against the DNA. TRBV12-1 is a known pseudogene. The CDR3 spans 16 residues, counting both ends.

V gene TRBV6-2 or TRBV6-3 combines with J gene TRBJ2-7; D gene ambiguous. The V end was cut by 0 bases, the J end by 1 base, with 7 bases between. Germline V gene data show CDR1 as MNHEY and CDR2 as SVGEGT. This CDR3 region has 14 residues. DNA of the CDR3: TGTGCCAGCAGTTACTCGCTGTATTCCTACGAGCAGTACTTC. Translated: CASSYSLYSYEQYF.

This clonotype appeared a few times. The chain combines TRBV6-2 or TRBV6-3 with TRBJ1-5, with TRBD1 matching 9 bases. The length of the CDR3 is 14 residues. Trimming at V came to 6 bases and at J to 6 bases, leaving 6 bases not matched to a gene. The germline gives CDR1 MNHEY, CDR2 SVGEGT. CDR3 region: CASRTQGAAQPQHF. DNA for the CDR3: TGTGCCAGCAGGACACAGGGGGCGGCTCAGCCCCAGCATTTT.

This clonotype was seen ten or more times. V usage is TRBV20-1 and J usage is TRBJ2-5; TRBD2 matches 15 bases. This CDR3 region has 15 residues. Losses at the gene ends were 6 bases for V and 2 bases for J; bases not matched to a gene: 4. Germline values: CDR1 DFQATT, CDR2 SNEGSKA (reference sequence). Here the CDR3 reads CSARTSGREQETQYF. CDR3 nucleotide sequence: TGCAGTGCCAGGACTAGCGGGAGGGAACAAGAGACCCAGTACTTC.

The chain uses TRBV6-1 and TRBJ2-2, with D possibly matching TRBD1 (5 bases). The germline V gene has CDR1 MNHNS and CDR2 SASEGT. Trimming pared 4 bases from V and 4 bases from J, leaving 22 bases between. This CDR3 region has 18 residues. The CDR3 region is CASSALVVGPGFTGELFF. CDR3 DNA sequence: TGTGCCAGCAGTGCCCTCGTTGTGGGGCCCGGTTTCACCGGGGAGCTGTTTTTT.